The TCR beta chain described here comes from a study of shared clonotypes between healthy human individuals. Points from the study as a whole: Estimated richness was generally greater in naive than memory subsets. An anticipated effect of sequencing depth on clonotype sharing among donors was recognized.

The table lists this clone with a count of one. Its antigen is not identified. Data came from immunoSEQ multiplex PCR; TCRdb stores just in-frame clones and leaves some out. Of some 500,000 clones in the sample, less than 96% were seen once. V dropped 0 bases and J dropped 2; count of bases not matched to a gene: 4. CDR1 and CDR2 from the germline V gene are MNHEY and SMNVEV (reference sequence). This CDR3 has 15 residues. V is TRBV27 and J is TRBJ2-7; 7 bases match TRBD2. The TCR comes from a woman in her 30s in good health. Sequenced: naive CD4+ T cells sorted from blood. As to subset: CD45RA+ positively selected. CDR3 region: CASSLSLAVPYEQYF. In DNA form, the CDR3 reads TGTGCCAGCAGTTTATCTCTAGCGGTTCCCTACGAGCAGTACTTC.